This entry describes one T cell receptor beta chain. Original data processing: Amplification of reference gene primers was used by the study to estimate nucleated cell counts. TCRdb's copy holds only in-frame clones and misses some; the assay was immunoSEQ multiplex PCR. D and trimming were read from the DNA, whereas the V and J calls and clone size are those reported in that table. Here the sample spans more than 150,000 clones, about nine tenths being singletons. This sample is drawn from a study of blood T cell repertoires in COVID-19. Study-level background: Samples taken during acute and convalescent COVID-19 were collected in the United States, Italy and Spain. PBMCs, B-cell-depleted T cells, or T cells were the source of the cDNA or gDNA that made up the material.

CDR1 and CDR2 from the germline V gene are SGHNT and YYREEE (reference sequence). V dropped 4 bases and J dropped 4 bases, with 17 bases sitting between them. This CDR3 comprises 15 residues. Sample: peripheral blood. The sequence came from a woman in her sixties or seventies with acute or convalescent COVID-19. The V and J genes are TRBV5-4 and TRBJ1-1; D gene unclear. The CDR3 nucleotides are TGTGCCAGCAGCACAGAAGGACGGGAGGGCACTGAAGCTTTCTTT. Translation gives CASSTEGREGTEAFF.